A single sample gave rise to the 6 T cell receptor beta chains below, sequenced in a study of tumor T cells in aggressive B-cell lymphoma. The protocol was immunoSEQ multiplex PCR, while the TCRdb copy is restricted to in-frame clones and leaves out a portion. The data contain about 11,000 clones, around 90% of them singletons. What was sequenced was tumor tissue. The receptors were gathered from an adult with diffuse large B cell lymphoma.

The rearrangement joins TRBV5-1 to TRBJ1-6; no clear D gene. V dropped 0 bases and J dropped 7 bases, with 14 bases sitting between them. The CDR3 consists of 16 residues. Germline CDR1 SGHRS, CDR2 YFSETQ. CDR3 sequence: CASSLAVIGGNSPLHF. The CDR3 region has the DNA TGCGCCAGCAGCTTGGCAGTTATTGGCGGGAATTCACCCCTCCACTTT.

The genes are TRBV16 and TRBJ1-5; perhaps TRBD1 as D (5 bases). The CDR3 length is 14 residues. Germline V gene lookup returns CDR1 KGHSY and CDR2 FQNENV. Deletions cut 2 bases from V and 6 bases from J, with 11 bases between. CDR3 nucleotides: TGTGCCAGCAGCCAAAGGGACTCGGGTCAGCCCCAGCATTTT. Amino acid sequence: CASSQRDSGQPQHF.

This chain links TRBV25-1 with TRBJ1-2, with D perhaps matching TRBD1 (6 bases). The CDR3 totals 12 residues. Looked up from germline, CDR1 is MGHDK and CDR2 is SYGVNS. The CDR3 here is CASRQGTYGYTF. CDR3 nucleotide sequence: TGTGCTTCGCGCCAGGGGACCTATGGCTACACCTTC.

The CDR3 nucleotides read TGTGCCAGTCTAGGATACGGAAATGGCAATCAGCCCCAGCATTTT. It yields the protein CASLGYGNGNQPQHF. V gene TRBV19 combines with J gene TRBJ1-5; D call uncertain. The CDR3 has 15 residues. The germline CDR1 and CDR2 sequences are LNHDA and SQIVND (reference sequence). The V gene lost 8 bases and the J gene lost 2 bases, with 16 bases spanning the gap.

This clone has more than one count but fewer than ten. The chain is built from TRBV10-3 and TRBJ1-1, with a weak D call TRBD1 (5 bases). This CDR3 has 12 residues. The V gene lost 3 bases and the J gene lost 10 bases, with 12 bases spanning the gap. Per germline, CDR1 ENHRY and CDR2 SYGVKD. The CDR3 DNA reads TGTGCCATCAGTGATATAGGGGCGGCAGCTTTCTTT. It specifies CAISDIGAAAFF.

The chain has TRBV7-9 and TRBJ2-2; 7 nucleotides align to TRBD2. Germline V gene sequence: CDR1 SEHNR, CDR2 FQNEAQ (reference sequence). After removal of 2 bases from V and 2 bases from J, the junction contained 2 bases not matched to a gene. The CDR3 length is 15 residues. This CDR3 is CASSLLADNTGELFF. In DNA, the CDR3 is TGTGCCAGCAGCTTACTAGCGGACAACACCGGGGAGCTGTTTTTT.